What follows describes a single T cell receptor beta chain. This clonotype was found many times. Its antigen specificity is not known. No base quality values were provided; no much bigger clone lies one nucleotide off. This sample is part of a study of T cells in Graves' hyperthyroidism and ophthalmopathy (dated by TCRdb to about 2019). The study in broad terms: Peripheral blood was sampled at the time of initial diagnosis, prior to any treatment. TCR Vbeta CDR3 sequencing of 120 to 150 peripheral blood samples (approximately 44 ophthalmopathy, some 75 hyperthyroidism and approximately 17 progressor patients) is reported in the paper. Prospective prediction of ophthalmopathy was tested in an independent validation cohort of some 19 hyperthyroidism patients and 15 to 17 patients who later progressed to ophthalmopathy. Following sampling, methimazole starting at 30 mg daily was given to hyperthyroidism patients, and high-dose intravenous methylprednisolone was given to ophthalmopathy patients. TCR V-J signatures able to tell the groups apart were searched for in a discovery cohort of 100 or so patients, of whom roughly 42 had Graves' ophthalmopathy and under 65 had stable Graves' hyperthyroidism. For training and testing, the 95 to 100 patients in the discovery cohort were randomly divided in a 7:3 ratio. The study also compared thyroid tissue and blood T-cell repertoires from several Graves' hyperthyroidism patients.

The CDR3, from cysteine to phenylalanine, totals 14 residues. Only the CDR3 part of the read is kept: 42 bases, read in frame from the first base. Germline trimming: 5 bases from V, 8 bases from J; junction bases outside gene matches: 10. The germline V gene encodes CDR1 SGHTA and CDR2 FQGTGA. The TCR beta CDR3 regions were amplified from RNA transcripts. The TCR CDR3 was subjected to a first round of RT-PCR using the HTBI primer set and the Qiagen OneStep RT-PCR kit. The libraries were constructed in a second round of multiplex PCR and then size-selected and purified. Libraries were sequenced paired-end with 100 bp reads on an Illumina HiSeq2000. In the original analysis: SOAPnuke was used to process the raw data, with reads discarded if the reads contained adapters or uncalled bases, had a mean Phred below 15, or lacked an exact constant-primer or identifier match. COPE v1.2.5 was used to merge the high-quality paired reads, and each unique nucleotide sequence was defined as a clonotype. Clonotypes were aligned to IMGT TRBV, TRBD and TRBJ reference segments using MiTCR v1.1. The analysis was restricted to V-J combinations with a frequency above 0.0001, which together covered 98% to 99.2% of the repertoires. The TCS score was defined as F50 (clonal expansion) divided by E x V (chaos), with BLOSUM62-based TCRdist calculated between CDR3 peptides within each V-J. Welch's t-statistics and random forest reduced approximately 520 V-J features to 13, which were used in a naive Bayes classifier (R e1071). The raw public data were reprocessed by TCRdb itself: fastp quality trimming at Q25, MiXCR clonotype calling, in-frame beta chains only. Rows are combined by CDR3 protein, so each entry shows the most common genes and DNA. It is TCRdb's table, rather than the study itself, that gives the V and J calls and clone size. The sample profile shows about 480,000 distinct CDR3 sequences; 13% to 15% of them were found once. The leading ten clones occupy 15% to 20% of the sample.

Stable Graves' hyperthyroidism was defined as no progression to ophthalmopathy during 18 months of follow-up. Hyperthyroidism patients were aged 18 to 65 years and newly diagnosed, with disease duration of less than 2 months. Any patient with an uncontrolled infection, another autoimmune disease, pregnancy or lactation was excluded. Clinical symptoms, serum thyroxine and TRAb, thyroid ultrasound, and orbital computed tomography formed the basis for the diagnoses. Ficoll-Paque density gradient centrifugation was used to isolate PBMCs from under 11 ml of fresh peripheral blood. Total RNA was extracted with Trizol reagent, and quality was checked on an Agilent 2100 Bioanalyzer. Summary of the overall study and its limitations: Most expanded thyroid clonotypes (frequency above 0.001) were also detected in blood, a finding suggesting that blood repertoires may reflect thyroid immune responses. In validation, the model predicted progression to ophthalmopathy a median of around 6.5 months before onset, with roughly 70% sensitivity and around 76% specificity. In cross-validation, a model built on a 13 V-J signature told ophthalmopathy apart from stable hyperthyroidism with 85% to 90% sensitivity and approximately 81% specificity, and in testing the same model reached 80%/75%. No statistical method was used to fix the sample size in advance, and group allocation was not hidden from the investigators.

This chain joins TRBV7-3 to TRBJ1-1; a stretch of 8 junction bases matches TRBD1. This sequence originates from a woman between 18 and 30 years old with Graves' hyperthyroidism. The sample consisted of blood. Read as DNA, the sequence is TGTGCCAGCAGCCCCGGACAGGGCCGGGGAGAAGCTTTCTTT. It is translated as CASSPGQGRGEAFF.